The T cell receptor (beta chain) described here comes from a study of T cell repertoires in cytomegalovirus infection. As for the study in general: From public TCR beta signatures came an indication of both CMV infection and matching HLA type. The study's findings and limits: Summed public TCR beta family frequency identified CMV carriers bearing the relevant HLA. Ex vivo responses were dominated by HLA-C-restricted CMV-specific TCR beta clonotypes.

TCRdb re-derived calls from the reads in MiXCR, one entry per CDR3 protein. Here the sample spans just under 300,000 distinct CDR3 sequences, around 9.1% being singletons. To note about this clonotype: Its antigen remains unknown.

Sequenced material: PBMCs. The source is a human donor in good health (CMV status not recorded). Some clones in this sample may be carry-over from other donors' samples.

The CDR3 DNA is TGTGCCAGCAGCTTACGGACTAGCGGGGGGTTCCAAGAGACCCAGTACTTC. Its protein product is CASSLRTSGGFQETQYF. The J gene is TRBJ2-5, the V gene TRBV6-2 or TRBV6-3; TRBD2 agrees at 14 bases. Per germline, CDR1 MNHEY and CDR2 SVGEGT. Trimming at V came to 6 bases and at J to 1 base, leaving 7 bases not matched to a gene. CDR3 length equals 17 residues.